This record covers a single T cell receptor (beta chain). Its cognate antigen has yet to be identified. Within one base of it there is no much larger clone, and no base qualities were kept. The trial excluded patients who had a history of autoimmune disease or who were on systemic immunosuppression. In every dose cohort, peripheral blood was drawn for TCR sequencing at baseline, cycle 4 day 1, and cycle 7 day 1. The samples were taken from a phase I, first-in-human, multicenter, open-label dose-escalation trial of ivuxolimab. The trial enrolled adults with locally advanced or metastatic head and neck squamous cell, hepatocellular, melanoma or renal cell carcinoma. Before TCR sequencing, CD4+ and CD8+ T cells were separately sorted from peripheral blood. This specimen belongs to a study of OX40 agonist ivuxolimab in advanced cancers. About the study as a whole: Ivuxolimab was a fully human IgG2 agonistic monoclonal antibody targeting the costimulatory receptor OX40 (CD134). Partial responses occurred in three dose-escalation patients: two with cutaneous melanoma and one with hepatocellular carcinoma. A male proportion of around 81% and a mean age of about 60 years, ranging from about 23 to 90, were recorded for the dose-escalation cohort. The monotherapy dose-escalation portion (N of about 50 patients) of the phase I ivuxolimab trial is reported in the paper. Of the roughly 52 dose-escalation patients, hepatocellular carcinoma was present in around 19, melanoma in roughly 15, renal cell carcinoma in 9 and head and neck cancer in 9. Intravenous ivuxolimab was administered to patients every 2 weeks at six dose levels: 0.01, 0.1, 0.3, 1.5, 3 and 10 mg/kg. Prior anti-PD-1, anti-PD-L1 or anti-CTLA-4 therapy was permitted, and checkpoint inhibitors had been received by under 50% of dose-escalation patients. The point of sequencing TCRbeta in the periphery was to test whether ivuxolimab changed TCR sequence diversity and drove clonal T-cell expansion. What the authors observed across the whole study: After ivuxolimab, expanded clones were on average more numerous among CD8+ T cells than among CD4+ T cells. Low levels of normalized T-cell clonal expansion were also seen in some patients who did not respond. Which antigens the clonally expanded peripheral T cells were specific for was not determined. In the 0.1-3.0 mg/kg groups, partial responders were among the patients with the lowest normalized peripheral clonal expansion, particularly in CD8+ T cells. At doses of 0.1 to 3.0 mg/kg, clonal expansion of both CD4+ and CD8+ T cells in blood was seen between baseline and week 6.

To sequence the TCRbeta CDR3 region, genomic DNA was isolated from the sorted cells. The immunoSEQ Assay was used for sequencing of TCRbeta CDR3 regions. In TCRdb, the immuneACCESS table is reduced to in-frame sequences with V and J assigned. These tables do not hold every clone; where another copy was compared, an unresolved V gene accounts for under half, and the others remain unexplained. This sample holds roughly 30,000 clones; roughly 71% were observed only once. Over 10% of the sample is in the top ten clones. From cysteine to phenylalanine, the CDR3 is 14 amino acids long. Only the CDR3 region is kept as DNA, spanning 42 bases read in frame from base 1. V sheds 4 bases and J sheds 11 bases, leaving 15 bases between their ends. The germline V gene provides CDR1 MNHEY and CDR2 SVGAGI.

Material: CD4+ or CD8+ T cells sorted from blood, obtained in a trial of the OX40 agonist ivuxolimab. The chain is encoded by TRBV6-5 joined to TRBJ1-6; perhaps TRBD1 is the D gene, with 5 bases matching. This clonotype was sampled from an adult with an advanced solid tumor such as melanoma, head and neck, liver or kidney cancer. CDR3 loop: CASSFGRERTPLHF. DNA sequence: TGTGCCAGCAGTTTTGGCAGGGAAAGGACACCCCTCCACTTT.